The 27 T cell receptor beta chains listed next were all sequenced from one sample in a study of cytomegalovirus exposure and HLA in healthy donors (TCRdb year 2017). The library was made by the immunoSEQ multiplex PCR assay. Here the immuneACCESS table is served through TCRdb, limited to in-frame sequences with V and J called. Missing clones are a known gap in these copies; in checked studies unresolved V genes cover under half, and the rest lacks a known reason. This sample has about 200,000 clones in its table, and approximately 78% of those were observed once. The ten biggest clones cover 0.95% to 1.5% of the sample. Material: PBMCs. The receptors were gathered from a woman under 40 in good health and CMV-seronegative.

The J gene is TRBJ2-7, the V gene TRBV7-8; tentatively, D is TRBD1 (6 bases). This CDR3 has 14 residues. Germline V gene data show CDR1 as SGHVS and CDR2 as FQNEAQ. V lost 5 bases, J lost 5 bases, and 16 bases lay in between. CDR3 sequence reads: CASSPRQVSHEQYF. The CDR3 nucleotides read TGTGCCAGCAGCCCCCGACAGGTTTCCCACGAGCAGTACTTC.

The chain employs TRBV6-1 and TRBJ1-1, with D possibly being TRBD1 (5 bases). Trimming removed 3 bases at V and 3 bases at J, with 8 bases between. Germline CDR1 is MNHNS and CDR2 is SASEGT. The CDR3 has 13 residues. CDR3 region: CASSDRAYTEAFF. The CDR3 DNA follows: TGTGCCAGCAGTGACAGGGCTTACACTGAAGCTTTCTTT.

As to this clone: One end of the junction varies from germline; a read error may be responsible. The chain couples TRBV29-1 to TRBJ2-7; D is perhaps TRBD2 (6 bases). CDR3 length: 12 residues. Per germline, CDR1 SQVTM and CDR2 ANQGSEA. CDR3 amino acids: CSVEGGAREQYF. In DNA form, the CDR3 reads TGCAGCGTCGAAGGCGGGGCCCGAGAGCAGTACTTC.

The table lists this clone with a few counts. The chain couples TRBV4-2 to TRBJ2-5; tentatively, D is TRBD2 (6 bases). Germline lookup yields CDR1 LGHNA and CDR2 YNFKEQ. Trimming took off 4 bases at V and 5 bases at J, with 14 bases between the two ends. This CDR3 region has 14 residues. Here the CDR3 reads CASSPEGWRETQYF. The CDR3 region has the DNA TGTGCCAGCAGCCCGGAGGGATGGAGGGAGACCCAGTACTTC.

The chain employs TRBV6-5 and TRBJ2-1; D possibly corresponds to TRBD2 (6 bases). V shed 2 bases and J shed 8 bases, with 19 bases lying between them. The CDR3 loop spans 16 amino acids. Germline V gene data show CDR1 as MNHEY and CDR2 as SVGAGI. In nucleotides, the CDR3 is TGTGCCAGCAGTTACGGGTGGCTAGCGAAAAGGGATGAGCAGTTCTTC. Residues: CASSYGWLAKRDEQFF.

V gene TRBV6-1 combines with J gene TRBJ2-2; D gene uncertain. Per germline, CDR1 MNHNS and CDR2 SASEGT. V lost 11 bases and J lost 1, with 8 bases in between. There are 12 residues in the CDR3. The DNA for the CDR3 is TGTGCCGGCCGACAGAACACCGGGGAGCTGTTTTTT. This gives the protein CAGRQNTGELFF.

The chain recombines TRBV5-1 with TRBJ2-5; no definite D call. Germline V gene sequence: CDR1 SGHRS, CDR2 YFSETQ. The V end lost 0 bases, the J end lost 1 base, and 10 bases lay between the germline ends. The CDR3 consists of 15 residues. The DNA of the CDR3 is TGCGCCAGCAGCTTGGCCGAGAGAGGCCAAGAGACCCAGTACTTC. Translated: CASSLAERGQETQYF.

This clone was seen just once. This chain links TRBV11-3 with TRBJ2-3, with D perhaps TRBD1 (5 bases). Trimming stripped 3 bases from V and 2 bases from J, with 12 bases between. Germline CDR1 SGHNT, CDR2 YENEEA. The length of the CDR3 is 15 residues. CDR3 coding DNA: TGTGCCAGCAGCTTCACCCAGGGAACCACAGATACGCAGTATTTT. Its translation: CASSFTQGTTDTQYF. Complete variable domain (other parts from reference TRBV11-3 and TRBJ2-3): EAGVVQSPRYKIIEKKQPVAFWCNPISGHNTLYWYLQNLGQGPELLIRYENEEAVDDSQLPKDRFSAERLKGVDSTLKIQPAELGDSAVYLCASSFTQGTTDTQYFGPGTRLTVL.

J is TRBJ1-1 and V is TRBV5-1, with a tentative D call TRBD1 (5 bases). V lost 4 bases to trimming and J lost 2 bases, with 12 bases between them. The CDR3 length is 14 residues. The germline V gene encodes CDR1 SGHRS and CDR2 YFSETQ. As DNA, the CDR3 is TGCGCCAGCAGCGCGAGGACAACAAACACTGAAGCTTTCTTT. Protein product: CASSARTTNTEAFF.

This clone was picked up one time. The rearrangement links TRBV5-6 to TRBJ2-3; 9 positions agree with TRBD1. The CDR3 contains 15 residues. The germline gives CDR1 SGHDT, CDR2 YYEEEE. V shed 4 bases and J 7 bases; nucleotides not matched to a gene: 10. The DNA for the CDR3 is TGTGCCAGCAGCGGAATAGGGACAGGGAAAAATACGCAGTATTTT. It encodes CASSGIGTGKNTQYF. The full variable domain, in which reference TRBV5-6 and TRBJ2-3 provide the parts outside the CDR3, is DAGVTQSPTHLIKTRGQQVTLRCSPKSGHDTVSWYQQALGQGPQFIFQYYEEEERQRGNFPDRFSGHQFPNYSSELNVNALLLGDSALYLCASSGIGTGKNTQYFGPGTRLTVL.

The gene calls are TRBV5-8 and TRBJ1-2, with TRBD1 as a possible D gene (5 bases). This CDR3 comprises 16 residues. The germline CDR1 and CDR2 sequences are SGHTS and YDEGEE. Between the trimmed V and J ends, which lost 2 bases and 3 bases, there was a span of 17 bases. CDR3 region: CASSFLQGRGDYGYTF. The CDR3 DNA sequence: TGTGCCAGCAGCTTTTTGCAGGGTCGGGGGGACTATGGCTACACCTTC.

V is TRBV6-5 and J is TRBJ1-3; possibly TRBD1 for D (6 bases). The CDR3 covers 14 residues. V lost 6 bases, J lost 0 bases, and 9 bases lay in between. Germline V CDR1 and CDR2: MNHEY, SVGAGI. CDR3 DNA sequence: TGTGCCAGCAGAACAGGGCCCTCTGGAAACACCATATATTTT. It specifies CASRTGPSGNTIYF.

V usage is TRBV29-1 and J usage is TRBJ2-7; 7 positions agree with TRBD1. The CDR3 consists of 14 residues. After removal of 4 bases from V and 2 bases from J, the junction contained 8 bases not matched to a gene. Germline CDR1 is SQVTM and CDR2 is ANQGSEA. The CDR3 is CSVARGTGTYEQYF. The CDR3 DNA reads TGCAGCGTTGCCAGGGGGACCGGAACCTACGAGCAGTACTTC.

In this sample, this clone turned up a few times. This chain joins TRBV30 and TRBJ1-1; TRBD1 is a possible D gene (6 bases). The CDR3 length is 14 residues. V was clipped by 0 bases and J by 3 bases, with 11 bases between them. Per the germline V gene, CDR1 is GTSNPN and CDR2 is SVGIG (reference sequence). In nucleotides, the CDR3 is TGTGCCTGGAGTGTAGGGGGAAGGGACACTGAAGCTTTCTTT. Translation: CAWSVGGRDTEAFF.

The gene calls are TRBV9 and TRBJ2-1; 7 nucleotides line up with TRBD2. Germline-derived CDR1 and CDR2 are SGDLS and YYNGEE. This CDR3 contains 13 residues. V lost 0 bases and J lost 7; bases outside the gene matches: 1. The DNA of the CDR3 is TGTGCCAGCAGCGTAGGGCGGGGGAATGAGCAGTTCTTC. It translates to CASSVGRGNEQFF.

CDR3 in amino acids: CASTSLVHQETQYF. Written as DNA, the CDR3 is TGTGCCAGCACTTCCCTAGTTCACCAAGAGACCCAGTACTTC. The chain uses TRBV6-5 and TRBJ2-5; D is unresolved. V lost 7 bases and J lost 0, with 12 bases in between. Germline V gives CDR1 MNHEY, CDR2 SVGAGI. There are 14 residues in the CDR3.

The V call is TRBV6-5, the J call TRBJ1-2; D may be TRBD1 (6 bases). The V and J ends lost 6 bases and 1 base respectively, with 15 bases between them. CDR3 length equals 15 residues. Germline CDR1 MNHEY, CDR2 SVGAGI. CDR3 sequence reads: CASRQRQDLNYGYTF. CDR3 DNA: TGTGCCAGCAGACAAAGACAGGATCTTAACTATGGCTACACCTTC.

The chain joins TRBV5-1 to TRBJ2-1; weak D call: TRBD1 (5 bases). Germline CDR1 is SGHRS and CDR2 is YFSETQ. V gave up 1 base and J gave up 5 bases, with 10 bases separating them. The CDR3 covers 14 residues. The chain's CDR3 is CASSLPKGNNEQFF. The CDR3 bases are TGCGCCAGCAGCTTGCCCAAGGGGAACAATGAGCAGTTCTTC.

This clone has more than one count but fewer than ten. The V gene is TRBV4-1, the J gene TRBJ1-5, with D unresolved. Germline-derived CDR1 and CDR2 are MGHRA and YSYEKL. The CDR3 contains 13 residues. V shed 6 bases and J shed 3 bases, with 9 bases lying between them. CDR3 sequence (DNA): TGCGCCAGCAGGGCAGATTACAATCAGCCCCAGCATTTT. This sequence encodes CASRADYNQPQHF.

The CDR3: CASSPGSPEQYF. Here the CDR3 DNA reads TGTGCCAGCAGCCCCGGGTCTCCAGAGCAGTACTTC. The rearrangement joins TRBV27 to TRBJ2-7; D gene unclear. V gave up 6 bases and J gave up 7 bases, with 13 bases separating them. The CDR3 runs 12 residues. From germline, CDR1 is MNHEY and CDR2 SMNVEV (reference sequence).

The rearrangement joins TRBV5-4 to TRBJ1-2; D not certain. CDR1 and CDR2 from the germline V gene are SGHNT and YYREEE (reference sequence). The V end lost 1 base, the J end lost 4 bases, and 11 bases lay between the germline ends. CDR3 length equals 14 residues. DNA of the CDR3: TGTGCCAGCAGCTTGAGTCAGAACCCCTATGGCTACACCTTC. It yields the protein CASSLSQNPYGYTF.

The V gene is TRBV6-5, the J gene TRBJ2-7; D is undetermined. V lost 0 bases, J lost 1 base, and 7 bases lay in between. This CDR3 comprises 14 residues. Per germline, CDR1 MNHEY and CDR2 SVGAGI. CDR3 loop: CASSYSYDSYEQYF. The CDR3 DNA is TGTGCCAGCAGTTACTCCTATGATTCCTACGAGCAGTACTTC.

The CDR3 spells CAWSGLLNEQFF. The CDR3 DNA reads as TGTGCCTGGAGTGGCCTACTTAATGAGCAGTTCTTC. V gene TRBV30 combines with J gene TRBJ2-1; the D is unclear. CDR1 is GTSNPN, CDR2 SVGIG, per germline (reference sequence). This CDR3 contains 12 residues. Between the trimmed V and J ends, which lost 1 base and 7 bases, there was a span of 8 bases. The full variable domain, with the rest looked up from reference TRBV30 and TRBJ2-1, is SQTIHQWPATLVQPVGSPLSLECTVEGTSNPNLYWYRQAAGRGLQLLFYSVGIGQISSEVPQNLSASRPQDRQFILSSKKLLLSDSGFYLCAWSGLLNEQFFGPGTRLTVL.

The gene calls are TRBV6-4 and TRBJ1-1, with 7 bases lining up with TRBD1. The CDR3 has 14 amino acids. Germline V CDR1 and CDR2: MRHNA, SNTAGT. V trimming: 2 bases; J trimming: 5 bases; junction bases outside the gene matches: 5. The DNA for the CDR3 is TGTGCCAGCAGTGACCGTCCAGGGGGGACTGAAGCTTTCTTT. Encoded protein: CASSDRPGGTEAFF.

V is TRBV29-1 and J is TRBJ2-1, with TRBD2 identical over 8 bases. This CDR3 contains 15 residues. Germline assignment: CDR1 SQVTM and CDR2 ANQGSEA. With V trimmed by 3 bases and J by 9 bases, 13 bases remained unmatched. The CDR3 DNA reads as TGCAGCGTTGATGTTCCCGGGACTAGATTATTTGAGCAGTTCTTC. Residues: CSVDVPGTRLFEQFF.

Only a few counts were recorded for this clone. The chain joins TRBV7-8 to TRBJ1-2, with 8 bases fitting TRBD1. V was pared by 3 bases and J by 2 bases, with 8 bases of the junction left unmatched. CDR1 is SGHVS and CDR2 is FQNEAQ in the germline V gene. This CDR3 region has 16 residues. CDR3 loop: CASSFEWTGSNYGYTF. CDR3 DNA: TGTGCCAGCAGCTTCGAATGGACAGGGTCCAACTATGGCTACACCTTC. Combining the CDR3 with reference TRBV7-8 and TRBJ1-2 gives the whole variable domain GAGVSQSPRYKVAKRGQDVALRCDPISGHVSLFWYQQALGQGPEFLTYFQNEAQLDKSGLPSDRFFAERPEGSVSTLKIQRTQQEDSAVYLCASSFEWTGSNYGYTFGSGTRLTVV.

CDR3 protein: CASSRRGGESTEAFF. The CDR3 DNA follows: TGCGCCAGCAGCCGCCGAGGGGGGGAGTCCACTGAAGCTTTCTTT. This rearrangement joins TRBV4-1 to TRBJ1-1, with D maybe TRBD1 (6 bases). This CDR3 is built from 15 residues. The V end lost 4 bases, the J end lost 4 bases, and 16 bases lay between the germline ends. The germline V gene encodes CDR1 MGHRA and CDR2 YSYEKL.